Sequencing of this T cell receptor beta chain was carried out in a study of blood T cell repertoires in COVID-19. Germline-derived CDR1 and CDR2 are MDHEN and SYDVKM. Trimming at V came to 3 bases and at J to 4 bases, leaving 8 bases not matched to a gene. The CDR3 has 16 amino acids. TCRdb's table, derived via immunoSEQ multiplex PCR, lists solely in-frame clones and lacks some. The repertoire holds around 30,000 clones, with around 90% as singletons. The clonotype originates from an elderly man with acute or convalescent COVID-19. Sequencing was carried out using peripheral blood. The chain links TRBV28 to TRBJ2-3, with 9 positions matching TRBD1. In DNA form, the CDR3 reads TGTGCCAGCAGTTTGGGACAGGGTCGCAGGGCAGATACGCAGTATTTT. This gives the protein CASSLGQGRRADTQYF.